This entry features one T cell receptor (beta chain) sequence. Its target is unknown. Sequence at one end of the junction differs from germline and may be a read error. The authors drew around 11 milliliters of peripheral blood from each donor. The data are from a study of blood T cells in healthy people across ages. General study points: Greater diversity and more naive CD4+ cells were seen in long-lived donors than in aged donors. Diversity of TCR beta per million T cells declined in a roughly linear way with age.

CDR3 length: 16 residues. Germline V lookup: CDR1 MNHEY, CDR2 SVGAGI. Primed by a sample-barcoded 5' primer and a J-beta primer mix, a second PCR proceeded for 7 to 11 cycles. TCRdb used MiXCR to reprocess the 5' RACE reads, holding one entry per CDR3 protein. This sample has 1.6 million or so distinct CDR3 sequences, with about 35% found just once. The TCR originated in a young woman in good health. Sequencing used blood. The chain recombines TRBV6-5 with TRBJ2-1, with TRBD1 matching over 9 bases. Matching the DNA end better, TRBJ2-7 makes the J call doubtful. CDR3 sequence reads: CAGSTAPGQGYNEQYF. DNA of the CDR3: TGTGCCGGCAGTACAGCTCCGGGACAGGGTTACAATGAGCAGTACTTC.